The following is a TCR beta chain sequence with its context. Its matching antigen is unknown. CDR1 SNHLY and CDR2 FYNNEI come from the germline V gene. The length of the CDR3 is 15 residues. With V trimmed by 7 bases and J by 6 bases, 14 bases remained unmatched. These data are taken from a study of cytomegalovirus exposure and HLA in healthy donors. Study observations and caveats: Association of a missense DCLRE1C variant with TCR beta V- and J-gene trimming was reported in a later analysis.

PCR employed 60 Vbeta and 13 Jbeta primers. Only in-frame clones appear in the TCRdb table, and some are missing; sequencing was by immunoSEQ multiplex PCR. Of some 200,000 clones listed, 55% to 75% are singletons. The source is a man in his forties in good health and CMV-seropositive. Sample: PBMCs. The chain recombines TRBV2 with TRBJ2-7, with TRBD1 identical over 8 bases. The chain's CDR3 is CASMGGQGGFSEQYF. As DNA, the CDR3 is TGTGCCAGCATGGGTGGACAGGGCGGCTTTTCCGAGCAGTACTTC.